This T cell receptor beta chain was obtained from a study of shared clonotypes between healthy human individuals (dated by TCRdb to 2019 to 2021). Regarding the research as a whole: The cohort included three men and a couple of women between 18 and 49 years of age. To estimate repertoire size and how much clonotype sharing occurs between individuals, the study deeply sequenced the blood TCR repertoires of about five healthy adults. To increase sequencing depth and limit assay-specific biases, different laboratories used diverse techniques to prepare libraries and sequence TCR repertoires. Leukapheresis yielded between about 0.9 and 8.9 billion PBMCs per donor. Summary of the overall study and its limitations: The small number of donors limited the genetic and exposure-history diversity represented. Pairwise subsampling led to the expectation that sequencing depth would affect the degree of clonotype sharing among donors. Only blood was sampled, and tissue TCR repertoires likely differ from those in blood.

Using the deep immunoSEQ assay, multiplex PCR amplified TCR CDR3 regions from genomic DNA. Extracted genomic DNA from each cell subset was distributed evenly across all wells of several immunoSEQ 96-well plates, and each plate was treated as a replicate. For unsorted PBMC, each replicate PCR was loaded with roughly 330 ng genomic DNA, equivalent to tens of thousands of T cell genomes. Genomic DNA from unsorted PBMC was sequenced over ten immunoSEQ deep assay plates. Purified libraries were measured with a Qubit 3.0 fluorometer, size-checked on a Bioanalyzer 2100, and measured again with the KAPA Library Quantification kit. A separate single-read 150-cycle Illumina NextSeq 550 flow cell was used to sequence each immunoSEQ 96-well plate. Per the authors' processing: Because the immunoSEQ output held only junctional sequences and lacked quality scores, the filtering could not match the filtering applied to full-length reads. Sequences were annotated with PyIR, a Python wrapper for IgBLAST v1.9, and V/J genes and CDR3 were assigned using IMGT germline references. Reads with weak V/J assignments (E-value above 1e-6), missing CDR3, stop codons, out-of-frame junctions, or ambiguous translated residues were removed. V3J clonotypes were defined as sequences sharing an identical inferred V gene, J gene, and CDR3 amino acid sequence. The percentage overlap between two repertoires was calculated by dividing the number of shared unique clonotypes by the size of the smaller repertoire. Repertoire richness was assessed with RTK rarefaction, the Chao1 estimator, and Recon v2.1 estimates of unobserved clonotypes. What TCRdb holds here is the immuneACCESS table cut down to in-frame rearrangements. Part of the clones is not present; checked against another copy, under half of the missing clones reflect an unresolved V gene, and the others are unexplained. The D gene and trimming were derived from the DNA, and the V and J assignments and clone size from that table. This sample lists around 480,000 clones; roughly 79% were detected once. The ten largest clones capture under 15% of the sample.

To note about this clone: Its target antigen remains unknown. Base-call qualities are not available, and no considerably larger clone is one nucleotide away.

V and J are truncated by 0 bases and 5 bases respectively, leaving an intervening sequence of 13 bases. CDR1 and CDR2, per the germline V gene, are SGHVS and FNYEAQ. Spanning cysteine to phenylalanine, the CDR3 consists of 15 amino acids. CDR3 DNA only is kept here, 45 bases in frame from base 1. The donors were healthy, HIV-negative adults who had no recently reported acute infections or vaccinations. Every donor was a Caucasian adult living in Nashville, Tennessee, USA. For unsorted samples, some 90 million PBMCs were counted and genomic DNA was extracted with the QIAamp DNA Blood Mini kit. Blood was obtained by leukapheresis, after which PBMCs were separated by Ficoll-Histopaque density gradient centrifugation and cryopreserved in liquid nitrogen vapor phase.

Sequenced sample: PBMCs. This TCR was sampled from a woman aged 35 to 49 in good health. Some clones in this sample may be carry-over from other donors' samples. Recombination linked TRBV7-6 to TRBJ2-5; too little of a D gene remains to name it. The nucleotide sequence reads as follows: TGTGCCAGCAGCTTAGCGTGGCCGCTTGTTGAGACCCAGTACTTC. This encodes CASSLAWPLVETQYF. The variable domain in full, with residues beyond the CDR3 obtained from the reference TRBV7-6 and TRBJ2-5 genes, is GAGVSQSPRYKVTKRGQDVALRCDPISGHVSLYWYRQALGQGPEFLTYFNYEAQQDKSGLPNDRFSAERPEGSISTLTIQRTEQRDSAMYRCASSLAWPLVETQYFGPGTRLLVL.